This is a list of T cell receptor beta chains from one sample in a study of blood T cell repertoires in COVID-19. The table came from immunoSEQ multiplex PCR; TCRdb's copy has only in-frame clones and leaves some out. There are roughly 330,000 clones in the sample; approximately 90% occur only once, and 10% lies in the top ten. The sequenced sample consisted of PBMCs or T cells enriched from blood (not recorded which). The receptors come from a woman aged 18-29 years who had recovered from COVID-19. CDR3s leave out the opening cysteine and the closing phenylalanine or tryptophan. A D gene is named only where the DNA matches it firmly.

j_gene | v_gene | len | d_gene | CDR3aa
TRBJ1-1 | TRBV29-1 | 10 | - | SVPGAGTEAF
TRBJ2-7 | TRBV9 | 13 | TRBD2 | ASSRLSGREDEQY
TRBJ2-7 | TRBV13 | 12 | - | ASRHTGSSYEQY
TRBJ1-1 | TRBV7-3 | 12 | - | ASSLTGGGTEAF
TRBJ2-1 | TRBV4-1 | 14 | TRBD1 | ASSQQWDRNYNEQF
TRBJ1-1 | TRBV27 | 12 | TRBD1 | ASSLRDRHTEAF
TRBJ2-1 | TRBV4-1 | 15 | TRBD2 | ASSQDTREVTYNEQF
TRBJ2-3 | TRBV9 | 14 | - | ASSVGVDRTTDTQY
TRBJ2-7 | TRBV5-4 | 12 | - | ASSLSGFSYEQY
TRBJ1-1 | TRBV6-5 | 11 | TRBD1 | ASRPATGTEAF
TRBJ2-2 | TRBV30 | 12 | TRBD2 | AWSPGLGAGELF
TRBJ2-5 | TRBV9 | 13 | TRBD2 | ASSASGTSGQTQY
TRBJ1-2 | TRBV9 | 13 | TRBD1 | ASSVGTGASWGYT
TRBJ2-2 | TRBV19 | 13 | TRBD2 | ASSPAGGHTGELF
TRBJ1-1 | TRBV9 | 13 | TRBD1 | ASSPRWTGNTEAF
TRBJ2-1 | TRBV24-1 | 12 | - | ATSDGGQYNEQF
TRBJ2-1 | TRBV5-1 | 12 | TRBD2 | ASTQRGANNEQF
TRBJ2-7 | TRBV4-2 | 12 | TRBD2 | ASSQDASGNEQY
TRBJ2-3 | TRBV3-1/TRBV3-2 | 13 | TRBD2 | ASSPGLAYTDTQY
TRBJ2-3 | TRBV4-2 | 13 | - | ASSHSGQGTDTQY
TRBJ1-2 | TRBV18 | 13 | - | ASSPRTDSSGGYT
TRBJ1-1 | TRBV27 | 14 | - | ASSLFAGAGNTEAF
TRBJ1-1 | TRBV5-6 | 12 | TRBD1 | ASSSGQALTEAF
TRBJ1-1 | TRBV6-5 | 11 | - | ASSYSPGTEAF
TRBJ2-1 | TRBV6-5 | 13 | TRBD1 | ASSYLDRGVNEQF
TRBJ2-7 | TRBV9 | 15 | TRBD1 | ASSVLSGTGGSYEQY
TRBJ2-2 | TRBV4-1 | 16 | - | ASSPEAGYKMNTGELF
TRBJ2-7 | TRBV7-8 | 11 | TRBD2 | ASSPPTSDEQY
TRBJ1-5 | TRBV24-1 | 15 | - | ATSERGRKRSNQPQH
TRBJ2-7 | TRBV15 | 14 | TRBD2 | ATRPGGWNITYEQY
TRBJ1-2 | TRBV6-5 | 11 | - | ASSYGRDYGYT
TRBJ1-4 | TRBV6-5 | 11 | TRBD1 | ASRGTGDEKLF
TRBJ2-7 | TRBV19 | 13 | TRBD1 | ASSVGDSSSWEQY
TRBJ2-5 | TRBV7-9 | 12 | TRBD1 | ASSYGQGLETQY
TRBJ2-5 | TRBV7-7 | 11 | - | ASSGGEEETQY
TRBJ2-1 | TRBV9 | 13 | - | ASSVGREWGNEQF
TRBJ2-7 | TRBV5-1 | 15 | TRBD2 | ASSLDLWSGRAYEQY
TRBJ1-2 | TRBV21-1 | 13 | - | ASSKRGGGNYGYT
TRBJ2-4 | TRBV5-6 | 14 | TRBD2 | ASSLRREGSFGIQY
TRBJ1-2 | TRBV9 | 13 | - | ASSVSSGLGYGYT
TRBJ1-1 | TRBV5-4 | 12 | - | ASSRVGVDTEAF
TRBJ1-1 | TRBV2 | 13 | TRBD1 | ASTRDREVSTEAF
TRBJ2-5 | TRBV27 | 11 | TRBD2 | ATRSGVQETQY